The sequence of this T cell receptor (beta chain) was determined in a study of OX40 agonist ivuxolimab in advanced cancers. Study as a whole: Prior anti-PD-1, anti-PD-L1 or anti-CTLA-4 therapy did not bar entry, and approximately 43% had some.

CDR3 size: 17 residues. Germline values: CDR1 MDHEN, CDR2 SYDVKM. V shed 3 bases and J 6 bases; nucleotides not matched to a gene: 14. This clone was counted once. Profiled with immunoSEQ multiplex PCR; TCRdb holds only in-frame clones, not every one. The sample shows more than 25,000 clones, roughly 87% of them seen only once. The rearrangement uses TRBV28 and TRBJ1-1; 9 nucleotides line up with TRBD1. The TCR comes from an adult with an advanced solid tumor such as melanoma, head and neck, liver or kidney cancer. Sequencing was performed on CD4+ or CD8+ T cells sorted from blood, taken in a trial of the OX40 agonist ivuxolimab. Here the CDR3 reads CASSFGQGPLRTAEAFF. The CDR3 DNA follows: TGTGCCAGCAGTTTTGGACAGGGGCCCCTTCGGACCGCTGAAGCTTTCTTT.